This T cell receptor beta chain was recovered during a study of blood T cells in healthy people across ages. Study observations and caveats: Significant beta diversity loss was already apparent by age roughly 44, declining roughly linearly.

This clonotype was detected once. Its antigen is not identified. Then a second PCR, running roughly 7 to 11 cycles, was carried out with a sample-barcoded 5' primer and a J-beta primer mix. TCRdb analysed the 5' RACE reads with MiXCR anew, one entry per CDR3 protein. The table includes 750,000 to 1,000,000 distinct CDR3 sequences, 25% to 35% detected once. These same records also appear under a second study, on T cells of mothers and their children.

This sequence originates from a woman aged 35 to 49 in good health. Sequences were obtained from blood.

In DNA, the CDR3 is TGTGCCAGCAGCCCTACAGGGGGCGCAGGGGCTTTCTTT. Protein sequence: CASSPTGGAGAFF. The gene calls are TRBV12-3 or TRBV12-4 and TRBJ1-1; the match to TRBD1 covers 9 bases. V shed 6 bases, J shed 11 bases, and the junction held 10 bases outside the gene matches. The CDR3 is 13 amino acids.